These 23 T cell receptor beta chains were sequenced from one sample in a study of T cell changes during pregnancy in multiple sclerosis. The protocol was immunoSEQ multiplex PCR, while the TCRdb copy is restricted to in-frame clones and leaves out a portion. The profile covers 40,000 to 45,000 clones, with roughly 89% appearing a single time and 1.2% taken by the ten largest. The sequences come from CD4+ T cells from peripheral blood mononuclear cells, collected in the first trimester of pregnancy. The source of these receptors is a female donor with multiple sclerosis, enrolled in a pregnancy study.

This clone was counted a single time. The junction departs from the called germline gene at one end, perhaps through a read error. Other DNA sequences in this specimen translate into the identical CDR3. V gene TRBV15 combines with J gene TRBJ2-7; 7 nucleotides match TRBD2. The CDR3 contains 13 residues. Per germline, CDR1 LNHNV and CDR2 YYDKDF (reference sequence). This chain's CDR3 is CATSRDRDYEQYF. The CDR3 bases are TGTGCCACCAGCAGAGACAGGGACTACGAACAGTACTTC.

CDR3 in DNA: TGTGCCAGCAGTGGGGGCCCGAACACTGAAGCTTTCTTT. It specifies CASSGGPNTEAFF. The chain recombines TRBV6-4 with TRBJ1-1; maybe TRBD1 (5 bases). V lost 4 bases and J lost 1, with 7 bases in between. The CDR3 contains 13 residues. Germline lookup yields CDR1 MRHNA and CDR2 SNTAGT.

This clone was seen once. This rearrangement joins TRBV7-6 to TRBJ2-3, with D unresolved. Per the germline V gene, CDR1 is SGHVS and CDR2 is FNYEAQ. Trimming removed 2 bases at V and 5 bases at J, with 11 bases between. This CDR3 region has 14 residues. CDR3 region: CASSLPGGKDTQYF. The CDR3 nucleotides are TGTGCCAGCAGCTTACCGGGTGGAAAAGATACGCAGTATTTT.

V usage is TRBV18 and J usage is TRBJ2-1, with 7 bases aligning to TRBD1. The junction had 2 bases not matched to a gene; V was cut back by 1 base and J by 8 bases. The CDR3 is made up of 13 amino acids. CDR1 is KGHSH, CDR2 LQKENI, per germline. The CDR3 DNA reads as TGTGCCAGCTCACCACAGGGGGCGGATGAGCAGTTCTTC. Protein product: CASSPQGADEQFF.

The V call is TRBV7-2, the J call TRBJ2-1; a weak D match, TRBD1 (6 bases). The V and J ends lost 3 bases and 8 bases respectively, with 14 bases between them. Germline V gene data show CDR1 as SGHTA and CDR2 as FQGNSA. This CDR3 spans 14 amino acids. Here the CDR3 reads CASSLMVQGDEQFF. For the CDR3, the DNA is TGTGCCAGCAGCTTGATGGTACAGGGCGATGAGCAGTTCTTC.

V usage is TRBV5-6 and J usage is TRBJ2-7, with TRBD2 matching 13 bases. V lost 3 bases to trimming and J lost 3 bases; unmatched junction nucleotides: 12. In germline, CDR1 is SGHDT, CDR2 YYEEEE. The length of the CDR3 is 18 residues. CDR3 sequence reads: CASSSGTSGTIRGYEQYF. CDR3 sequence (DNA): TGTGCCAGCAGCTCAGGGACTAGCGGGACCATTCGCGGCTACGAGCAGTACTTC.

The V gene is TRBV2, the J gene TRBJ2-7, with D possibly being TRBD1 (5 bases). The CDR3 length is 19 residues. Germline V lookup: CDR1 SNHLY, CDR2 FYNNEI. V was shortened by 3 bases and J by 3 bases, with 27 bases between the two germline ends. Here the CDR3 reads CASSESSSRQSTLLYEQYF. The DNA for the CDR3 is TGTGCCAGCAGTGAGAGCAGTAGCAGACAGTCAACGCTGCTCTACGAGCAGTACTTC.

This chain joins TRBV6-1 and TRBJ2-3; D call uncertain. Germline V lookup: CDR1 MNHNS, CDR2 SASEGT. V lost 2 bases to trimming and J lost 4 bases, with 7 bases between them. The length of the CDR3 is 13 residues. CDR3 loop: CASSEIPADTQYF. The DNA for the CDR3 is TGTGCCAGCAGTGAAATTCCCGCAGATACGCAGTATTTT.

The V gene is TRBV10-3, the J gene TRBJ2-7; a weak D match, TRBD2 (6 bases). V was cut by 7 bases and J by 0 bases, with 10 bases left in between. The germline V gene has CDR1 ENHRY and CDR2 SYGVKD. The CDR3 contains 13 residues. CDR3 protein: CAITSDTSYEQYF. Written as DNA, the CDR3 is TGTGCCATCACTAGCGACACCTCCTACGAGCAGTACTTC.

This rearrangement joins TRBV7-6 to TRBJ2-2; 7 nucleotides agree with TRBD1. Germline trimming cut 2 bases from V and 6 bases from J; bases unmatched to any gene: 9. The CDR3 is 16 residues long. Germline V lookup: CDR1 SGHVS, CDR2 FNYEAQ. CDR3 nucleotide sequence: TGTGCCAGCAGCTTAACCCGACAGGGTAGGGCCGGGGAGCTGTTTTTT. Translated, it gives CASSLTRQGRAGELFF.

This rearrangement joins TRBV4-3 to TRBJ2-3, with 10 bases lining up with TRBD2. J lost 4 bases, V lost 0 bases, and 7 bases had no gene match. The germline V gene encodes CDR1 LGHNA and CDR2 YSLEER. This CDR3 region has 17 residues. DNA of the CDR3: TGCGCCAGCAGCCAAGATCGAAGCGGGAGGGCCTCAGATACGCAGTATTTT. Residues: CASSQDRSGRASDTQYF.

The chain joins TRBV29-1 to TRBJ1-1, with TRBD1 matching 8 bases. The V gene end was trimmed by 7 bases and the J gene end by 11 bases; junction bases not matched to a gene: 12. The germline V gene has CDR1 SQVTM and CDR2 ANQGSEA. This CDR3 has 12 amino acids. CDR3 loop: CSAPAPGQAAFF. CDR3 nucleotide sequence: TGCAGCGCCCCAGCACCGGGACAGGCGGCTTTCTTT.

The rearrangement joins TRBV11-2 to TRBJ1-5; maybe TRBD1 (5 bases). The CDR3 is 13 residues long. Trimming cost V 3 bases and J 4 bases, with 7 bases left between them. In germline, CDR1 is SGHAT, CDR2 FQNNGV. In nucleotides, the CDR3 is TGTGCCAGCAGCTTTGGGGGGAATCAGCCCCAGCATTTT. It codes for CASSFGGNQPQHF.

This chain uses TRBV11-2 with TRBJ1-2; D gene unclear. The CDR3 is 14 amino acids. V was shortened by 1 base and J by 0 bases, with 6 bases between the two germline ends. The germline V gene encodes CDR1 SGHAT and CDR2 FQNNGV. The CDR3 coding sequence is TGTGCCAGCAGCTTAGGGCAGGCTAACTATGGCTACACCTTC. Translating gives CASSLGQANYGYTF. Variable domain in full (rest from reference TRBV11-2 and TRBJ1-2): EAGVAQSPRYKIIEKRQSVAFWCNPISGHATLYWYQQILGQGPKLLIQFQNNGVVDDSQLPKDRFSAERLKGVDSTLKIQPAKLEDSAVYLCASSLGQANYGYTFGSGTRLTVV.

The J gene is TRBJ2-1, the V gene TRBV7-9; the match to TRBD1 covers 8 bases. Per germline, CDR1 SEHNR and CDR2 FQNEAQ (reference sequence). This CDR3 spans 15 amino acids. V was clipped by 1 base and J by 8 bases; unmatched bases: 7. CDR3 amino acids: CASSLVGQGMDEQFF. As DNA, the CDR3 is TGTGCCAGCAGCTTAGTAGGACAGGGTATGGATGAGCAGTTCTTC.

J is TRBJ1-1 and V is TRBV29-1; 9 nucleotides line up with TRBD1. Germline assignment: CDR1 SQVTM and CDR2 ANQGSEA. The trim removed 7 bases at V and 4 bases at J, leaving 7 bases unmatched. CDR3 length: 13 amino acids. The CDR3 nucleotides read TGCAGCGCCGCACAGGGGGCCACCACTGAAGCTTTCTTT. Its protein is CSAAQGATTEAFF.

This clone was detected once. V usage is TRBV5-1 and J usage is TRBJ1-1, with 8 bases aligning to TRBD1. With V trimmed by 4 bases and J by 0 bases, 11 bases remained unmatched. The CDR3 runs to 17 residues. The V gene's germline CDR1 is SGHRS and CDR2 YFSETQ. The CDR3 loop is CASSLRRGQDMNTEAFF. The CDR3 nucleotides are TGCGCCAGCAGCCTTCGTCGGGGACAGGACATGAACACTGAAGCTTTCTTT.

This clone is medium-sized. CDR3 region: CASSDSGTGNEKLFF. DNA for the CDR3: TGTGCCAGCAGTGACTCCGGGACAGGGAATGAAAAACTGTTTTTT. The gene calls are TRBV25-1 and TRBJ1-4; 9 bases align to TRBD1. CDR1 and CDR2 from the germline V gene are MGHDK and SYGVNS. J was trimmed by 5 bases and V by 3 bases; bases with no gene match: 4. CDR3 length: 15 amino acids.

V and J are TRBV12-2 and TRBJ2-3; the table gives TRBD2 as D, unverified against the DNA. TRBV12-2 constitutes a pseudogene. The CDR3 is 18 residues long. CDR3 loop: CASRLEDSGKLSTDTQYF. The CDR3 nucleotides read TGTGCAAGTCGCTTAGAGGATAGCGGAAAACTATCGACAGATACGCAGTATTTT.

Concerning this clone itself: With a much larger clone just one base away, this may be a read error. The chain uses TRBV12-5 and TRBJ2-7; 7 bases line up with TRBD1. The CDR3 spans 13 residues. Germline V CDR1 and CDR2: LGHNT, FRNRAP. V dropped 1 base and J dropped 3; count of bases not matched to a gene: 0. Here the CDR3 reads CASGLDRGYEQYF. The DNA for the CDR3 is TGTGCTAGTGGTTTGGACAGGGGCTACGAGCAGTACTTC.

The chain employs TRBV5-5 and TRBJ2-1; 11 positions match TRBD2. Germline V gene data show CDR1 as SGHKS and CDR2 as YYEKEE (reference sequence). After removal of 3 bases from V and 4 bases from J, the junction contained 6 bases not matched to a gene. The CDR3 covers 16 residues. The CDR3 protein is CASSYTSGSVYNEQFF. The DNA of the CDR3 is TGTGCCAGCAGCTATACTAGCGGGAGCGTGTACAATGAGCAGTTCTTC.

The chain employs TRBV19 and TRBJ2-7; 8 bases align to TRBD1. The trim removed 6 bases at V and 3 bases at J, leaving 7 bases unmatched. This CDR3 is built from 14 residues. Germline CDR1 LNHDA, CDR2 SQIVND (reference sequence). CDR3 protein: CASRWRQGSYEQYF. CDR3 bases: TGTGCCAGTAGATGGAGACAGGGGAGCTACGAGCAGTACTTC. Based on the CDR3 plus reference TRBV19 and TRBJ2-7, the full variable domain is DGGITQSPKYLFRKEGQNVTLSCEQNLNHDAMYWYRQDPGQGLRLIYYSQIVNDFQKGDIAEGYSVSREKKESFPLTVTSAQKNPTAFYLCASRWRQGSYEQYFGPGTRLTVT.

This chain joins TRBV5-4 and TRBJ1-2; 8 nucleotides match TRBD1. Germline V CDR1 and CDR2: SGHNT, YYREEE (reference sequence). The CDR3 has 15 amino acids. Unmatched junction bases numbered 9, after V lost 4 bases and J lost 4 bases. CDR3 sequence reads: CASSLPGQGGYGYTF. The CDR3 DNA sequence: TGTGCCAGCAGCCTACCTGGACAGGGCGGCTATGGCTACACCTTC.